A single sample gave rise to the 18 T cell receptor beta chains below, sequenced in a study of response to subunit inactivated influenza vaccine. One entry per CDR3 protein, called by TCRdb with MiXCR from the RT-PCR reads. The sample shows about 500,000 distinct CDR3 sequences, approximately 12% of them seen only once. The sample was PBMCs from blood, taken 35 to 45 days after vaccination. The receptor set was obtained from a man aged 50 to 60 who received an inactivated influenza vaccine.

This clonotype was observed many times. This sequence joins TRBV7-2 and TRBJ2-5; D call uncertain. CDR3 length: 12 residues. CDR1 is SGHTA, CDR2 FQGNSA, per germline. V was pared by 2 bases and J by 4 bases, with 5 bases between. DNA for the CDR3: TGTGCCAGCAGCTTAATCGTAGAGACCCAGTACTTC. It is translated as CASSLIVETQYF.

This clonotype has more than one count but fewer than ten. The chain uses TRBV25-1 and TRBJ2-3; 8 bases are shared with TRBD1. Per the germline V gene, CDR1 is MGHDK and CDR2 is SYGVNS. The CDR3 has 15 amino acids. J lost 2 bases, V lost 5 bases, and 6 bases had no gene match. For the CDR3, the DNA is TGTGCCAGCAGTCAGGGGACAGGAGTCACAGATACGCAGTATTTT. Encoded protein: CASSQGTGVTDTQYF.

The V call is TRBV3-1, the J call TRBJ2-7; perhaps TRBD2 as D (5 bases). From germline, CDR1 is LGHDT and CDR2 YNNKEL (reference sequence). This CDR3 has 13 amino acids. With 1 base removed from V and 9 bases from J, the gap between germline ends came to 13 bases. Here the CDR3 reads CASSQGMFAGQYF. In DNA, the CDR3 is TGTGCCAGCAGCCAAGGGATGTTTGCGGGGCAGTACTTC.

The J gene is TRBJ2-1, the V gene TRBV5-1, with TRBD2 matching over 10 bases. V shed 7 bases and J 2 bases; nucleotides not matched to a gene: 3. The CDR3 spans 14 residues. Germline V lookup: CDR1 SGHRS, CDR2 YFSETQ. CDR3 loop: CASGSGRAYNEQFF. The CDR3 bases are TGCGCCAGCGGAAGCGGGAGGGCCTACAATGAGCAGTTCTTC.

V is TRBV30 and J is TRBJ1-5; possible D gene TRBD1, 6 bases. Per the germline V gene, CDR1 is GTSNPN and CDR2 is SVGIG (reference sequence). The length of the CDR3 is 14 residues. Between the trimmed V and J ends, which lost 4 bases and 0 bases, there was a span of 10 bases. This chain's CDR3 is CAWNRGYSNQPQHF. As DNA, the CDR3 is TGTGCCTGGAATAGGGGGTATAGCAATCAGCCCCAGCATTTT.

V is TRBV7-2 and J is TRBJ1-2, with TRBD1 identical over 7 bases. J lost 0 bases, V lost 6 bases, and 4 bases had no gene match. The CDR3 consists of 14 residues. Germline V gives CDR1 SGHTA, CDR2 FQGNSA. The CDR3 bases are TGTGCCAGCAGTTCGGACAGGTCTAACTATGGCTACACCTTC. Translated, it gives CASSSDRSNYGYTF.

This clonotype was found many times. The chain uses TRBV20-1 and TRBJ2-3; 7 nucleotides match TRBD1. From germline, CDR1 is DFQATT and CDR2 SNEGSKA (reference sequence). The CDR3 covers 15 residues. With V trimmed by 6 bases and J by 1 base, 10 bases remained unmatched. This chain's CDR3 is CSAQDRERGTDTQYF. DNA for the CDR3: TGCAGTGCGCAAGACAGGGAGAGGGGCACAGATACGCAGTATTTT.

This clonotype was seen a handful of times. CDR3 DNA sequence: TGTGCCAGCAGTGGAGTAGGGAGGACCTATGGCTACACCTTC. It specifies CASSGVGRTYGYTF. V and J are TRBV2 and TRBJ1-2, with D hard to call. With 4 bases removed from V and 4 bases from J, the gap between germline ends came to 13 bases. The germline CDR1 and CDR2 sequences are SNHLY and FYNNEI. The CDR3 covers 14 residues.

This chain links TRBV14 with TRBJ2-5; D may match TRBD1 or TRBD2 (6 bases each). V lost 4 bases, J lost 5 bases, and 14 bases lay in between. The CDR3 runs 14 residues. The germline V gene has CDR1 SGHDN and CDR2 FVKESK. Here the CDR3 reads CASSLKGGSETQYF. CDR3 coding DNA: TGTGCCAGCAGCCTCAAGGGGGGATCGGAGACCCAGTACTTC.

The chain uses TRBV24-1 and TRBJ2-2; D is undetermined. Looked up from germline, CDR1 is KGHDR and CDR2 is SFDVKD. The CDR3 is made up of 16 amino acids. V gave up 0 bases and J gave up 1 base, with 8 bases separating them. The CDR3 sequence: CATSDLRRGNTGELFF. The CDR3 DNA sequence: TGTGCCACCAGTGATTTGCGACGCGGGAACACCGGGGAGCTGTTTTTT.

This clonotype appeared many times. The rearrangement uses TRBV7-6 and TRBJ2-3, with 7 nucleotides matching TRBD1. From germline, CDR1 is SGHVS and CDR2 FNYEAQ. This CDR3 has 16 residues. V trimming: 1 base; J trimming: 0 bases; junction bases outside the gene matches: 4. The CDR3 region has the DNA TGTGCCAGCAGCTTAGGGGGACAGCCAAGCACAGATACGCAGTATTTT. Amino acids: CASSLGGQPSTDTQYF.

This rearrangement joins TRBV12-3 or TRBV12-4 to TRBJ2-5, with 15 nucleotides matching TRBD2. This CDR3 region has 17 residues. With V trimmed by 2 bases and J by 7 bases, 8 bases remained unmatched. The CDR3 loop is CASSLLGLAGGLGTQYF. The DNA for the CDR3 is TGTGCCAGCAGTTTATTGGGACTAGCGGGAGGCCTAGGGACCCAGTACTTC.

CDR3 sequence: CASRALGRGGNEQFF. For the CDR3, the DNA is TGTGCCAGCAGAGCCTTGGGGCGGGGGGGCAATGAGCAGTTCTTC. This chain links TRBV12-3 or TRBV12-4 with TRBJ2-1; 9 bases match TRBD2. The CDR3 covers 15 residues. V trimming: 6 bases; J trimming: 6 bases; junction bases outside the gene matches: 9.

CDR3 sequence reads: CASSQDRGRAETQYF. The CDR3, as DNA: TGTGCCAGCAGCCAGGACAGGGGGCGCGCTGAGACCCAGTACTTC. This chain connects TRBV7-2 to TRBJ2-5; 11 positions agree with TRBD1. The V and J ends lost 5 bases and 5 bases, in that order; junction bases with no gene match: 7. Per the germline V gene, CDR1 is SGHTA and CDR2 is FQGNSA. This CDR3 comprises 15 residues.

This clonotype occurred a few times. V is TRBV4-2 and J is TRBJ2-7; 13 bases are a match to TRBD2. The CDR3 spans 16 residues. With V trimmed by 2 bases and J by 6 bases, 7 bases remained unmatched. Looked up from germline, CDR1 is LGHNA and CDR2 is YNFKEQ. In DNA, the CDR3 is TGTGCCAGCAGCCAATCACTGAGACTAGCGGGAGGCGAGCAGTACTTC. Translated, it gives CASSQSLRLAGGEQYF.

The rearrangement uses TRBV29-1 and TRBJ2-1, with 10 bases fitting TRBD2. CDR3 length equals 17 residues. With 4 bases clipped from V and 0 bases from J, the junction kept 9 bases outside the gene matches. The germline gives CDR1 SQVTM, CDR2 ANQGSEA. The CDR3 is CSVVPGLAVISYNEQFF. As DNA, the CDR3 is TGCAGCGTTGTCCCCGGACTAGCGGTTATCTCCTACAATGAGCAGTTCTTC.

The rearrangement joins TRBV10-2 to TRBJ2-7; D perhaps matches TRBD1 (5 bases). Germline CDR1 reads WSHSY; CDR2 reads SAAADI. Trimming removed 0 bases from V and 9 bases from J, with 12 bases in between. CDR3 length: 13 residues. The CDR3 reads CASSESRQGVQYF. In DNA form, the CDR3 reads TGCGCCAGCAGTGAGTCCCGGCAGGGCGTGCAGTACTTC.

This clonotype was detected ten times or more. The chain links TRBV5-8 to TRBJ2-1; perhaps TRBD2 as D (6 bases). Germline V lookup: CDR1 SGHTS, CDR2 YDEGEE. V lost 4 bases to trimming and J lost 6 bases, with 17 bases between them. CDR3 length equals 15 residues. The chain's CDR3 is CASSMGMGGGNEQFF. Here the CDR3 DNA reads TGTGCCAGCAGCATGGGCATGGGGGGTGGCAATGAGCAGTTCTTC.